The source of this T cell receptor beta chain is a study of blood T cell repertoires in COVID-19. For the study at large: T cells, B-cell-depleted T cells, or PBMCs provided the cDNA or gDNA that served as material.

Produced via immunoSEQ multiplex PCR; TCRdb's table is partial and in-frame only. There are a few hundred thousand clones in the sample; about nine tenths occur only once, and around 1.3% lies in the top ten. There are 13 residues in the CDR3. In germline, CDR1 is SGHRS, CDR2 YFSETQ. Trimming cost V 4 bases and J 1 base, with 8 bases left between them. The V call is TRBV5-1, the J call TRBJ1-1; no clear D. This sequence originates from a man under 40 who had recovered from COVID-19. The material sequenced was PBMCs or T cells enriched from blood (not recorded which). The CDR3 bases are TGCGCCAGCAGCGGAGGTCAGAACACTGAAGCTTTCTTT. This translates into CASSGGQNTEAFF.